This T cell receptor (beta chain) was captured in a study of blood T cell repertoires in COVID-19. Study-wide context: PBMCs, B-cell-depleted T cells, or T cells provided the cDNA or gDNA that made up the material.

In the source study's methods: Scientists estimated how many nucleated cells there were by amplifying reference gene primers. Assay: immunoSEQ multiplex PCR; the TCRdb copy retains only in-frame clones and omits some. V and J calls plus clone size are reproduced from that table; the DNA served to infer D and trimming. The profile shows some 190,000 clones, approximately 90% of them singletons. The germline CDR1 and CDR2 sequences are SEHNR and FQNEAQ (reference sequence). This CDR3 is built from 17 residues. V was clipped by 5 bases and J by 1 base; unmatched bases: 8. Material: peripheral blood. This clonotype originated in a human donor in a cohort sampled during active COVID-19. The chain uses TRBV7-9 and TRBJ2-3, with 11 positions matching TRBD2. The DNA of the CDR3 is TGTGCCAGCAGCCCCGGGATAGCGGGAGGGGGCACAGATACGCAGTATTTT. This translates into CASSPGIAGGGTDTQYF. The full variable domain, with the rest looked up from reference TRBV7-9 and TRBJ2-3, is DTGVSQNPRHKITKRGQNVTFRCDPISEHNRLYWYRQTLGQGPEFLTYFQNEAQLEKSRLLSDRFSAERPKGSFSTLEIQRTEQGDSAMYLCASSPGIAGGGTDTQYFGPGTRLTVL.